Below are 14 T cell receptor beta chains sequenced from a single sample in a study of graft-versus-host responses after intestinal transplantation. Antigens of these TCRs are unknown. The assay was immunoSEQ multiplex PCR, and TCRdb's table has in-frame clones only and misses some. The table records tens of thousands of clones, just under 95% of them present only once. The material sequenced was unstimulated CD8+ T cells sorted from spleen or lymph node cells, taken before intestinal transplant. The receptors derive from a human donor who received an intestinal transplant.

The V and J genes are TRBV19 and TRBJ2-7; 7 bases are a match to TRBD2. This CDR3 has 15 amino acids. J lost 3 bases, V lost 7 bases, and 12 bases had no gene match. Germline V CDR1 and CDR2: LNHDA, SQIVND (reference sequence). This chain's CDR3 is CASTPSGIERYEQYF. In DNA form, the CDR3 reads TGTGCCAGTACTCCAAGCGGGATAGAACGCTACGAGCAGTACTTC. Looking up the rest from reference TRBV19 and TRBJ2-7 gives the full variable domain: DGGITQSPKYLFRKEGQNVTLSCEQNLNHDAMYWYRQDPGQGLRLIYYSQIVNDFQKGDIAEGYSVSREKKESFPLTVTSAQKNPTAFYLCASTPSGIERYEQYFGPGTRLTVT.

CDR3 region: CASSSGTGGATEAFF. The CDR3 DNA sequence: TGTGCCAGCAGTTCCGGGACAGGGGGTGCCACTGAAGCTTTCTTT. V is TRBV27 and J is TRBJ1-1; 11 bases are shared with TRBD1. The CDR3 has 15 residues. Germline CDR1 and CDR2: MNHEY and SMNVEV (reference sequence). V shed 4 bases and J 4 bases; nucleotides not matched to a gene: 5.

The genes are TRBV4-1 and TRBJ2-1, with 11 bases matching TRBD2. The V gene's germline CDR1 is MGHRA and CDR2 YSYEKL. Trimming removed 8 bases from V and 8 bases from J; junction bases left unmatched: 8. This CDR3 spans 14 amino acids. Written as DNA, the CDR3 is TGCGCCAGCCGAGCTAGCGGGAGGAACTATGAGCAGTTCTTC. Encoded protein: CASRASGRNYEQFF.

The chain employs TRBV4-1 and TRBJ2-1, with TRBD2 matching 7 bases. The CDR3 runs 15 residues. The V gene end was trimmed by 4 bases and the J gene end by 6 bases; junction bases not matched to a gene: 9. From germline, CDR1 is MGHRA and CDR2 YSYEKL. For the CDR3, the DNA is TGCGCCAGCAGCCGCCCGGGACTACCTATCAATGAGCAGTTCTTC. Translation gives CASSRPGLPINEQFF.

The chain employs TRBV28 and TRBJ2-3; TRBD1 matches at 8 bases. The CDR3 has 17 residues. V shed 6 bases, J shed 1 base, and the junction held 12 bases outside the gene matches. Germline CDR1 MDHEN, CDR2 SYDVKM. DNA for the CDR3: TGTGCCAGCAGCCGTCCGGGACAGGCTGCGGGCACAGATACGCAGTATTTT. Protein: CASSRPGQAAGTDTQYF.

V and J are TRBV25-1 and TRBJ1-1; D gene ambiguous. The CDR3 has 14 residues. Germline CDR1 is MGHDK and CDR2 is SYGVNS. V was trimmed by 3 bases and J by 2 bases, leaving 10 bases between them. CDR3 coding DNA: TGTGCCAGCAGTGAGCCGGGTATTAACACTGAAGCTTTCTTT. Amino acid sequence: CASSEPGINTEAFF.

In its sample, this clone was seen once. This rearrangement joins TRBV27 to TRBJ1-5; D might be TRBD1 (6 bases). The CDR3 is made up of 15 amino acids. Trimming shortened V by 5 bases and J by 6 bases, and 17 bases separated the two germline ends. Germline V CDR1 and CDR2: MNHEY, SMNVEV (reference sequence). The CDR3 sequence is CASSPSGGWGQPQHF. The CDR3 nucleotides are TGTGCCAGCAGTCCTTCGGGGGGCTGGGGTCAGCCCCAGCATTTT.

V and J are TRBV6-1 and TRBJ2-7; 7 bases fit TRBD2. With V trimmed by 8 bases and J by 2 bases, 9 bases remained unmatched. Germline assignment: CDR1 MNHNS and CDR2 SASEGT. The CDR3 is 14 amino acids. CDR3 in amino acids: CASGDYGSTYEQYF. CDR3 nucleotides: TGTGCCAGCGGGGACTATGGCTCTACCTACGAGCAGTACTTC.

In this sample, this clone turned up a few times. The V call is TRBV2, the J call TRBJ1-4, with no clear D. The CDR3 loop spans 13 amino acids. Germline V gene data show CDR1 as SNHLY and CDR2 as FYNNEI. Trimming pared 3 bases from V and 13 bases from J, leaving 15 bases between. The chain's CDR3 is CASSELGSAGLFF. CDR3 nucleotides: TGTGCCAGCAGTGAGCTCGGATCCGCAGGACTGTTTTTT.

The chain employs TRBV2 and TRBJ1-5, with D hard to call. Per the germline V gene, CDR1 is SNHLY and CDR2 is FYNNEI. The CDR3 totals 17 residues. V lost 7 bases, J lost 1 base, and 20 bases lay in between. As DNA, the CDR3 is TGTGCCAGCACCAGGCGGGTACTAGGGAGAAGCAATCAGCCCCAGCATTTT. Its translation: CASTRRVLGRSNQPQHF.

A remark on this clone: Within the sample, other DNA sequences also encode this same CDR3. The chain employs TRBV6-1 and TRBJ1-2; 7 bases are shared with TRBD1. The germline CDR1 and CDR2 sequences are MNHNS and SASEGT. The CDR3 is 18 amino acids. The V gene end was trimmed by 0 bases and the J gene end by 6 bases; junction bases not matched to a gene: 16. The CDR3 reads CASSEAEDREESWNGYTF. CDR3 bases: TGTGCCAGCAGTGAAGCGGAAGACAGGGAGGAATCGTGGAATGGCTACACCTTC.

CDR3 protein: CASSLGQGSFYEQYF. The CDR3 nucleotides are TGCGCCAGCAGCTTGGGACAGGGGAGTTTCTACGAGCAGTACTTC. J is TRBJ2-7 and V is TRBV5-1; 8 bases are shared with TRBD1. V lost 0 bases to trimming and J lost 3 bases; unmatched junction nucleotides: 5. Germline-derived CDR1 and CDR2 are SGHRS and YFSETQ. The CDR3 has 15 amino acids.

V gene TRBV27 combines with J gene TRBJ2-1; D gene ambiguous. Germline assignment: CDR1 MNHEY and CDR2 SMNVEV (reference sequence). Trimming stripped 2 bases from V and 4 bases from J, with 12 bases between. The CDR3 runs 15 residues. The CDR3 here is CASSLGTEPYNEQFF. The CDR3, as DNA: TGTGCCAGCAGTTTAGGTACAGAACCTTACAATGAGCAGTTCTTC.

The chain joins TRBV10-1 to TRBJ2-1; 9 bases map to TRBD2. CDR1 and CDR2 (germline): WNHNN, SYGVQD (reference sequence). The CDR3 has 16 amino acids. Trimming took 3 bases from V and 2 from J; bases not matched to a gene: 5. CDR3 bases: TGCGCCAGCAGTGAAATAGCGGGGGTCACCTACAATGAGCAGTTCTTC. It specifies CASSEIAGVTYNEQFF.